The 12 T cell receptor beta chains below all came from one sample that was sequenced in a study of blood T cell repertoires in COVID-19. TCRdb's copy holds only in-frame clones and misses some; the assay was immunoSEQ multiplex PCR. The profile covers 120,000 to 150,000 clones, with over 80% appearing a single time and 6% to 7% taken by the ten largest. Source material: peripheral blood. The source of these receptors is a man aged 80 or over with acute or convalescent COVID-19.

The chain employs TRBV5-1 and TRBJ2-7, with D possibly being TRBD2 (6 bases). The CDR3 consists of 13 residues. The ends were cut back, 0 bases at V and 6 bases at J, with 10 bases in the middle. The V gene's germline CDR1 is SGHRS and CDR2 YFSETQ. CDR3 protein: CASSLGGTFEQYF. The CDR3 nucleotides are TGCGCCAGCAGCTTGGGTGGGACTTTCGAGCAGTACTTC.

V gene TRBV21-1 combines with J gene TRBJ2-7; the table gives TRBD2 as D, unverified against the DNA. TRBV21-1 is assigned pseudogene status. The CDR3 sequence is 14 residues long. CDR3 residues: CASGGGLTPYEQYF. As DNA, the CDR3 is TGTGCCAGCGGCGGGGGGCTGACGCCCTACGAGCAGTACTTC.

Only one count was recorded for this clone. The gene calls are TRBV30 and TRBJ2-3, with D perhaps matching TRBD2 (7 bases). In germline, CDR1 is GTSNPN, CDR2 SVGIG (reference sequence). There are 17 residues in the CDR3. V lost 0 bases and J lost 0, with 16 bases in between. CDR3 region: CAWSVRPGGLSTDTQYF. CDR3 DNA sequence: TGTGCCTGGAGTGTAAGACCGGGGGGCCTAAGCACAGATACGCAGTATTTT. Based on the CDR3 plus reference TRBV30 and TRBJ2-3, the full variable domain is SQTIHQWPATLVQPVGSPLSLECTVEGTSNPNLYWYRQAAGRGLQLLFYSVGIGQISSEVPQNLSASRPQDRQFILSSKKLLLSDSGFYLCAWSVRPGGLSTDTQYFGPGTRLTVL.

This sequence joins TRBV9 and TRBJ1-2, with a possible D match to TRBD1 (6 bases). Trimming removed 4 bases at V and 3 bases at J, with 13 bases between. The germline V gene encodes CDR1 SGDLS and CDR2 YYNGEE. This CDR3 region has 14 residues. The CDR3 region has the DNA TGTGCCAGCAGCCCCACGACAGGCCACTATGGCTACACCTTC. It yields the protein CASSPTTGHYGYTF.

The chain links TRBV19 to TRBJ1-1, with 11 bases matching TRBD1. J lost 4 bases, V lost 11 bases, and 9 bases had no gene match. Germline CDR1 reads LNHDA; CDR2 reads SQIVND (reference sequence). This CDR3 region has 14 residues. The CDR3 nucleotides read TGTGCCGTCAGGACAGGGGGCTGGGGCACTGAAGCTTTCTTT. Translating gives CAVRTGGWGTEAFF.

The chain uses TRBV2 and TRBJ1-5, with 10 nucleotides matching TRBD1. V shed 1 base, J shed 2 bases, and the junction held 8 bases outside the gene matches. The CDR3 totals 18 residues. In germline, CDR1 is SNHLY, CDR2 FYNNEI. The CDR3: CASSEGGTGVFRNQPQHF. DNA of the CDR3: TGTGCCAGCAGTGAAGGAGGGACAGGGGTGTTTCGCAATCAGCCCCAGCATTTT. Using reference TRBV2 and TRBJ1-5 for the parts outside the CDR3, the full variable domain is EPEVTQTPSHQVTQMGQEVILRCVPISNHLYFYWYRQILGQKVEFLVSFYNNEISEKSEIFDDQFSVERPDGSNFTLKIRSTKLEDSAMYFCASSEGGTGVFRNQPQHFGDGTRLSIL.

This clone was counted between two and nine times. The rearrangement joins TRBV6-5 to TRBJ2-7; D not resolved. Germline V gene sequence: CDR1 MNHEY, CDR2 SVGAGI. The CDR3 is 14 residues long. Between the trimmed V and J ends, which lost 6 bases and 6 bases, there was a span of 18 bases. Written as DNA, the CDR3 is TGTGCCAGCAGGAGGAGTCTCCACCAAGGCGAGCAGTACTTC. It encodes CASRRSLHQGEQYF.

V gene TRBV5-1 combines with J gene TRBJ2-5, with a weak D call TRBD2 (5 bases). The V gene's germline CDR1 is SGHRS and CDR2 YFSETQ. This CDR3 has 13 residues. Trimming pared 2 bases from V and 5 bases from J, leaving 10 bases between. The CDR3 reads CASSFSGKETQYF. CDR3 DNA sequence: TGCGCCAGCAGCTTCTCCGGGAAGGAGACCCAGTACTTC. Complete variable domain (other parts from reference TRBV5-1 and TRBJ2-5): KAGVTQTPRYLIKTRGQQVTLSCSPISGHRSVSWYQQTPGQGLQFLFEYFSETQRNKGNFPGRFSGRQFSNSRSEMNVSTLELGDSALYLCASSFSGKETQYFGPGTRLLVL.

The chain is built from TRBV21-1 and TRBJ2-7; TRBD1 reflects the table's D call only, with no check against the DNA. TRBV21-1 is marked as a pseudogene. This CDR3 has 13 residues. CDR3 sequence: CASISSRTGRQYF. The CDR3 region has the DNA TGTGCCAGCATCTCCTCTAGGACAGGTCGACAGTACTTC.

This clone is a singleton in its sample. The chain has TRBV5-4 and TRBJ2-4, with TRBD1 identical over 9 bases. CDR3 size: 15 residues. J was trimmed by 0 bases and V by 3 bases; bases with no gene match: 1. The germline gives CDR1 SGHNT, CDR2 YYREEE (reference sequence). The CDR3 region is CASSWTGVAKNIQYF. The CDR3 DNA is TGTGCCAGCAGCTGGACAGGGGTAGCCAAAAACATTCAGTACTTC.

This chain links TRBV5-4 with TRBJ2-2; D is perhaps TRBD2 (5 bases). Germline CDR1 reads SGHNT; CDR2 reads YYREEE (reference sequence). Deletions cut 0 bases from V and 5 bases from J, with 17 bases between. The CDR3 length is 17 residues. The CDR3 is CASSLALAPATTGELFF. The CDR3 nucleotides read TGTGCCAGCAGCTTGGCGCTAGCCCCGGCTACGACCGGGGAGCTGTTTTTT.

The chain has TRBV21-1 and TRBJ1-1. TRBV21-1 is labeled a pseudogene. There are 20 residues in the CDR3. The CDR3 nucleotides read TGTGCCAGCAGCAAAGTTCGCGGTAGCTCCCCAGCCGGAACGAACACTGAAGCTTTCTTT. Amino acid sequence: CASSKVRGSSPAGTNTEAFF.